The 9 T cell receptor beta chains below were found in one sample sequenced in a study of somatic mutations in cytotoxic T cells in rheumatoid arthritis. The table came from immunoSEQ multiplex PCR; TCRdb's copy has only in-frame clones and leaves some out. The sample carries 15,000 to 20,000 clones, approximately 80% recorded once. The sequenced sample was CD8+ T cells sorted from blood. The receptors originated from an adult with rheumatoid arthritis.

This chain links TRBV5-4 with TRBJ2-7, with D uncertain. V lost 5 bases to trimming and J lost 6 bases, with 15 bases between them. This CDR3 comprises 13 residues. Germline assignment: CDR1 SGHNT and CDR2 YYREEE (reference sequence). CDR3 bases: TGTGCCAGCAGGCCTGATCCCCTCGTCGAGCAGTACTTC. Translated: CASRPDPLVEQYF.

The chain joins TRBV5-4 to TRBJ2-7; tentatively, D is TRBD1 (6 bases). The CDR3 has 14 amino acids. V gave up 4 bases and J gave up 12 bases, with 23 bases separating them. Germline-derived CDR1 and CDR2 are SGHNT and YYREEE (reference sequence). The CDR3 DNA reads TGTGCCAGCAGCGACCCAAGGGACACCCAAAGTCGGTACTTC. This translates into CASSDPRDTQSRYF. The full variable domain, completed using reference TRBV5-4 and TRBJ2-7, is ETGVTQSPTHLIKTRGQQVTLRCSSQSGHNTVSWYQQALGQGPQFIFQYYREEENGRGNFPPRFSGLQFPNYSSELNVNALELDDSALYLCASSDPRDTQSRYFGPGTRLTVT.

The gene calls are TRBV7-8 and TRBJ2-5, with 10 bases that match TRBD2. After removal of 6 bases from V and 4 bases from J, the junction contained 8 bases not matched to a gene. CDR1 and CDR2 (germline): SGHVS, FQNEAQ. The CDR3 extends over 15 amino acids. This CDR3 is CASSSQRGGRETQYF. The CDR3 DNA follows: TGTGCCAGCAGTTCTCAGCGGGGGGGCCGAGAGACCCAGTACTTC. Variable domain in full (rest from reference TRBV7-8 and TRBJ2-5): GAGVSQSPRYKVAKRGQDVALRCDPISGHVSLFWYQQALGQGPEFLTYFQNEAQLDKSGLPSDRFFAERPEGSVSTLKIQRTQQEDSAVYLCASSSQRGGRETQYFGPGTRLLVL.

CDR3 in DNA: TGCGCCAGCAGCCGAACCAGCGGGGGGCCCTACAATGAGCAGTTCTTC. As protein: CASSRTSGGPYNEQFF. The chain links TRBV4-1 to TRBJ2-1, with 9 bases matching TRBD2. The ends lost 4 bases at V and 2 bases at J; junction bases unmatched: 6. Per the germline V gene, CDR1 is MGHRA and CDR2 is YSYEKL. The CDR3 loop spans 16 amino acids.

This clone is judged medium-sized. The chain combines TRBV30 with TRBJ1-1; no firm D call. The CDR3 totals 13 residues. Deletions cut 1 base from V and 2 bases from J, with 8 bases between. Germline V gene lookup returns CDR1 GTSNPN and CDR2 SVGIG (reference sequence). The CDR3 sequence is CAWSEDDNTEAFF. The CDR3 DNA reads TGTGCCTGGAGTGAGGACGACAACACTGAAGCTTTCTTT.

CDR3 nucleotides: TGTGCCAGCAGTGACCGACAGGGGCCCGCTGGAAACACCATATATTTT. Translation: CASSDRQGPAGNTIYF. The chain employs TRBV6-1 and TRBJ1-3; TRBD1 matches at 8 bases. The CDR3 runs to 16 residues. Germline CDR1 MNHNS, CDR2 SASEGT. The V segment lost 3 bases and the J segment 2 bases; nucleotides outside the gene matches: 6.

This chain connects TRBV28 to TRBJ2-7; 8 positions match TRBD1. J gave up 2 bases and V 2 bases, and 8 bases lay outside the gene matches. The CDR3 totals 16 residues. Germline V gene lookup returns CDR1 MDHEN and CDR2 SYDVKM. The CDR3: CASSLHLTDRAYEQYF. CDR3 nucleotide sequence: TGTGCCAGCAGTTTACACCTCACGGACAGGGCCTACGAGCAGTACTTC. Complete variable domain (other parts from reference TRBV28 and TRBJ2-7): DVKVTQSSRYLVKRTGEKVFLECVQDMDHENMFWYRQDPGLGLRLIYFSYDVKMKEKGDIPEGYSVSREKKERFSLILESASTNQTSMYLCASSLHLTDRAYEQYFGPGTRLTVT.

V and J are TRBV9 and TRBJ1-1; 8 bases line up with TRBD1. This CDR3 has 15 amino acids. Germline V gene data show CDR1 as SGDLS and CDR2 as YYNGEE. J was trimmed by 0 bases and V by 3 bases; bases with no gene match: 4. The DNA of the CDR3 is TGTGCCAGCAGCGGACAGGGGTCACTGAACACTGAAGCTTTCTTT. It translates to CASSGQGSLNTEAFF. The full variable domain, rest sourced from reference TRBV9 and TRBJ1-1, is DSGVTQTPKHLITATGQRVTLRCSPRSGDLSVYWYQQSLDQGLQFLIQYYNGEERAKGNILERFSAQQFPDLHSELNLSSLELGDSALYFCASSGQGSLNTEAFFGQGTRLTVV.

CDR3: CASSLSNSGNQPQHF. The CDR3 region has the DNA TGTGCCAGCAGTTTATCGAATTCAGGCAATCAGCCCCAGCATTTT. The chain joins TRBV27 to TRBJ1-5; no firm D call. V gave up 0 bases and J gave up 2 bases, with 8 bases separating them. Looked up from germline, CDR1 is MNHEY and CDR2 is SMNVEV (reference sequence). This CDR3 has 15 residues.